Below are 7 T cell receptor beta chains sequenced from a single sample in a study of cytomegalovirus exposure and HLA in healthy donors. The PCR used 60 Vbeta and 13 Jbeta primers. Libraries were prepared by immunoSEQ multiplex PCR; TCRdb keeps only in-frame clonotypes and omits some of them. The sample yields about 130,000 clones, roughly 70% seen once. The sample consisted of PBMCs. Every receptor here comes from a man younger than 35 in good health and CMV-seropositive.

The CDR3 DNA reads as TGCGCCAGCAGCACAGGGGGGTTCTCCTACGAGCAGTACTTC. It specifies CASSTGGFSYEQYF. The chain couples TRBV5-1 to TRBJ2-7; TRBD1 aligns across 8 bases. V gave up 4 bases and J gave up 0 bases; unmatched junction bases: 3. The CDR3 is 14 residues long. CDR1 is SGHRS and CDR2 is YFSETQ in the germline V gene.

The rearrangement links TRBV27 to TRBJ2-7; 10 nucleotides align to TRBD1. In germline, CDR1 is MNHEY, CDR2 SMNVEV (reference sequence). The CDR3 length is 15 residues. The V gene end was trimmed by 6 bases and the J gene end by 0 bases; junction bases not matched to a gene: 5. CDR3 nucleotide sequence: TGTGCCAGCAGACGGACAGGGGGTTACTCCTACGAGCAGTACTTC. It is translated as CASRRTGGYSYEQYF.

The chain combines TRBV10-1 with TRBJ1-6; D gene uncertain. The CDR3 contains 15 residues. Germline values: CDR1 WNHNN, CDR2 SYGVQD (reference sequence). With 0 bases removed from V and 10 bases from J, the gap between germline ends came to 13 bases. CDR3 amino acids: CASSESRAMGSPLHF. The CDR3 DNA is TGCGCCAGCAGTGAGTCGAGGGCAATGGGATCACCCCTCCACTTT.

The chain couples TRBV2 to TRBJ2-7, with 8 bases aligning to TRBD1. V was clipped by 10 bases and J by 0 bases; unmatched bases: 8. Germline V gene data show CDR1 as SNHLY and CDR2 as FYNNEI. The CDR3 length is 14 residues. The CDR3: CATKGQVGSYEQYF. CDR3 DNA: TGTGCCACCAAGGGACAGGTCGGCTCCTACGAGCAGTACTTC.

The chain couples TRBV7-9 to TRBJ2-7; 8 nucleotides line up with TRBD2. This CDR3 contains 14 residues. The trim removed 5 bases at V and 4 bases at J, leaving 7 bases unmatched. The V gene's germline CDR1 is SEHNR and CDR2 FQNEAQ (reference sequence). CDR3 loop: CASSPGGGKYEQYF. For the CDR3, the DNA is TGTGCCAGCAGCCCGGGGGGGGGCAAGTACGAGCAGTACTTC.

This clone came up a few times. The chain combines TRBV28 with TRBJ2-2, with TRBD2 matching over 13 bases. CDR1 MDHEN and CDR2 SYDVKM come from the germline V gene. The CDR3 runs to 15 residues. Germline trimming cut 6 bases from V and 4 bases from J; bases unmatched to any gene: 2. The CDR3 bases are TGTGCCAGCAGACTAGCGGGAGGGTTCACCGGGGAGCTGTTTTTT. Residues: CASRLAGGFTGELFF.

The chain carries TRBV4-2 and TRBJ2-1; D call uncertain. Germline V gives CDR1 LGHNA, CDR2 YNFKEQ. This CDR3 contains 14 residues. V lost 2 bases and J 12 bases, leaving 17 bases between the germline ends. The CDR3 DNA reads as TGTGCCAGCAGCCAAATTGGCGGAGAACCGGGGCAGTTCTTC. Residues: CASSQIGGEPGQFF.